This entry describes one TCR beta chain. Its antigen remains unidentified. The data originate from a study of cytomegalovirus exposure and HLA in healthy donors. Study-wide points: Sequences of the TCR beta chain were said to predict the HLA-A and HLA-B alleles of most subjects accurately. Donors were assumed by presence/absence analyses to have roughly uniform sequencing depth. In a later analysis, specific HLA alleles were associated with 15,000 to 20,000 TCR beta sequences at a 0.05 false discovery rate.

Both 60 Vbeta primers and 13 Jbeta primers went into the PCR. Assay: immunoSEQ multiplex PCR; the TCRdb copy retains only in-frame clones and omits some. The sample shows under 200,000 clones, around 86% of them seen only once. CDR3 length equals 14 residues. The germline CDR1 and CDR2 sequences are KGHSH and LQKENI. The V and J ends lost 2 bases and 5 bases, in that order; junction bases with no gene match: 5. The sample taken for sequencing was PBMCs. The J gene is TRBJ2-5, the V gene TRBV18; 7 nucleotides line up with TRBD2. The receptor's source is a girl aged 2-10 years in good health and CMV-seropositive. DNA for the CDR3: TGTGCCAGCTCACCAGGGGGGGTCGGGGAGACCCAGTACTTC. This translates into CASSPGGVGETQYF.